This TCR beta chain was sequenced in a study of PD-1 blockade in classical Hodgkin lymphoma. The wider study: A 3 mg/kg intravenous dose of nivolumab was received by patients every 2 weeks.

Study findings and constraints: By C4D1 there was a significant rise in CD4+ TCR diversity but not in CD8+ TCR diversity. Newly diagnosed and completely responding patients shared comparable baseline diversity. Newly diagnosed patients were said to have less baseline TCR diversity than healthy donors did.

The V end was cut by 5 bases, the J end by 6 bases, with 5 bases between. In germline, CDR1 is DFQATT, CDR2 SNEGSKA (reference sequence). The CDR3 runs 10 residues. The protocol was immunoSEQ multiplex PCR, while the TCRdb copy is restricted to in-frame clones and leaves out a portion. The table lists more than 40,000 clones, around three quarters of them singletons. A word on this clone: Its antigen is as yet unknown.

Every patient was affected by relapse after autologous stem cell transplantation, while exposure to brentuximab vedotin was not uniform. This sequence was found in a human donor with classical Hodgkin lymphoma. The rearrangement links TRBV20-1 to TRBJ2-1; D gene unclear. The material sequenced was peripheral blood mononuclear cells (PBMCs), taken at baseline. The CDR3 bases are TGCAGTGCTGTACTCAATGAGCAGTTCTTC. Protein product: CSAVLNEQFF.